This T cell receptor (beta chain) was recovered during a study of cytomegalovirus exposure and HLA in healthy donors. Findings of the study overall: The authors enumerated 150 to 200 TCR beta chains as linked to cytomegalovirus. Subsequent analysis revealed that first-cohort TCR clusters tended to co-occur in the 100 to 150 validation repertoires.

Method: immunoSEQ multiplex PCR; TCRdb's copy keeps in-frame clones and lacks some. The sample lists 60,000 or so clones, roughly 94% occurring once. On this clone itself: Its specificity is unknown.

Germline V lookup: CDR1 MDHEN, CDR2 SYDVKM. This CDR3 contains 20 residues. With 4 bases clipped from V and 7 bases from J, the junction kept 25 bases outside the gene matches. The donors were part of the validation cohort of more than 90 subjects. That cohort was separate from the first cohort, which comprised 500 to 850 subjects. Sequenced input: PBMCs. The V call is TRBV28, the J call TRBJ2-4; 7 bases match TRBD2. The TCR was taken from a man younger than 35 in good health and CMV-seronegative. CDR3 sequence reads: CASSSNEGPSGASFMNIQYF. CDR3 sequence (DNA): TGTGCCAGCAGTTCCAATGAGGGACCTAGCGGAGCCTCTTTCATGAACATTCAGTACTTC.